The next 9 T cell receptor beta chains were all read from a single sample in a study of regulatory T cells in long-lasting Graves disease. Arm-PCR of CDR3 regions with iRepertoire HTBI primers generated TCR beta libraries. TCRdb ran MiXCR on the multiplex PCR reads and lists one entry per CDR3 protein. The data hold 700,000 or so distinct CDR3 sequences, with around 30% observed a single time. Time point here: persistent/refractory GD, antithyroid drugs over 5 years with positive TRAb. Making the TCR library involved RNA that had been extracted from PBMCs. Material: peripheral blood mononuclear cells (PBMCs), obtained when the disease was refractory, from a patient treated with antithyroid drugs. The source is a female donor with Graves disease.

CDR3 loop: CASSPNFNYGYTF. The CDR3 DNA reads TGTGCCAGCAGCCCCAATTTTAACTATGGCTACACCTTC. The rearrangement uses TRBV7-9 and TRBJ1-2; D gene ambiguous. Per germline, CDR1 SEHNR and CDR2 FQNEAQ (reference sequence). The CDR3 totals 13 residues. The V end was cut by 5 bases, the J end by 1 base, with 8 bases between.

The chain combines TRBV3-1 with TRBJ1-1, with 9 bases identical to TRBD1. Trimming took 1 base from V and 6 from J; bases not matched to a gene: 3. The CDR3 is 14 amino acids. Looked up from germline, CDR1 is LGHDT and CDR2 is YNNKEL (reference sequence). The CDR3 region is CASSQAQGASEAFF. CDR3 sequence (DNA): TGTGCCAGCAGCCAAGCACAGGGGGCTTCTGAAGCTTTCTTT.

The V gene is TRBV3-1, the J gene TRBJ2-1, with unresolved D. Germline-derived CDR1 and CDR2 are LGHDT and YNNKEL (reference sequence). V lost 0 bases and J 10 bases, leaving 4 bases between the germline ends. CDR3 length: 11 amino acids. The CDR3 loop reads CASSQEGEQFF. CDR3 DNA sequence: TGTGCCAGCAGCCAAGAAGGCGAGCAGTTCTTC.

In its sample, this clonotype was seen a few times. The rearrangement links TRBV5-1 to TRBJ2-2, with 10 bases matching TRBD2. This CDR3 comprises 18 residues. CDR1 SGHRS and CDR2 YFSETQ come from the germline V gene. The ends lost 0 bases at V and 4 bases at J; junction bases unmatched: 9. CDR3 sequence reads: CASSLELAGEPVTGELFF. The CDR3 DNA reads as TGCGCCAGCAGCTTGGAGCTAGCGGGAGAGCCGGTCACCGGGGAGCTGTTTTTT.

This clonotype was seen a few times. The CDR3 region is CASSIPRAGVSGNTIYF. The CDR3 DNA is TGTGCCAGCAGTATCCCCAGGGCAGGCGTCTCTGGAAACACCATATATTTT. This chain uses TRBV28 with TRBJ1-3, with D possibly TRBD1 on 5 matching bases. Trimming pared 5 bases from V and 0 bases from J, leaving 17 bases between. Germline V lookup: CDR1 MDHEN, CDR2 SYDVKM. CDR3 length: 17 amino acids.

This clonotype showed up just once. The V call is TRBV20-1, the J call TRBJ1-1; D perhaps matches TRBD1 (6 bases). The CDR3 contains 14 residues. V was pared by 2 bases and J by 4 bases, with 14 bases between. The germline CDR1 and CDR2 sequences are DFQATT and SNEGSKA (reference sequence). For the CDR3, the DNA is TGCAGTGCTAGACCCCGAGGGGGTTTCACTGAAGCTTTCTTT. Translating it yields CSARPRGGFTEAFF.

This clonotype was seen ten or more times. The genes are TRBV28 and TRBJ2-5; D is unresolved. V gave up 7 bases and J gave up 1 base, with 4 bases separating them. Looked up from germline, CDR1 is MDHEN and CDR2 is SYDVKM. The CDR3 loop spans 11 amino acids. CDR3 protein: CASTSQETQYF. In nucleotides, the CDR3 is TGTGCCAGCACTAGCCAAGAGACCCAGTACTTC. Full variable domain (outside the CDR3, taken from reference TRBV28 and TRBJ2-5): DVKVTQSSRYLVKRTGEKVFLECVQDMDHENMFWYRQDPGLGLRLIYFSYDVKMKEKGDIPEGYSVSREKKERFSLILESASTNQTSMYLCASTSQETQYFGPGTRLLVL.

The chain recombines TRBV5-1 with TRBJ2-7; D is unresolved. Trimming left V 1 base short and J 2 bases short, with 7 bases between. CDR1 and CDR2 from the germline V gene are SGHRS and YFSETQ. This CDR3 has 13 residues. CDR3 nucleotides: TGCGCCAGCAGCTTGTCAGATACCTACGAGCAGTACTTC. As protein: CASSLSDTYEQYF.

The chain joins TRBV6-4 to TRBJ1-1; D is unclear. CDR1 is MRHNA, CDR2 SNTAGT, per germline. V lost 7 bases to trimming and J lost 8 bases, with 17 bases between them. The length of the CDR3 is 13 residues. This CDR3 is CASTYGFGSEAFF. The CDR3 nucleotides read TGTGCCAGCACTTACGGGTTCGGATCGGAAGCTTTCTTT.